Shown below are 2 T cell receptor beta chains from a single sample sequenced in a study of OX40 agonist ivuxolimab in advanced cancers. Produced via immunoSEQ multiplex PCR; TCRdb's table is partial and in-frame only. The table shows some 62,000 clones, with about four fifths occurring only once. Sequencing used CD4+ or CD8+ T cells sorted from blood, obtained in a trial of the OX40 agonist ivuxolimab. These receptors originate from an adult with an advanced solid tumor such as melanoma, head and neck, liver or kidney cancer.

This clone was seen once. The V call is TRBV11-3, the J call TRBJ2-3; the match to TRBD2 covers 12 bases. The J segment lost 2 bases and the V segment lost 6 bases, leaving 15 bases of the junction unmatched. The V gene's germline CDR1 is SGHNT and CDR2 YENEEA. The CDR3 sequence is 19 residues long. CDR3 in amino acids: CASSRAAVGTSGFTDTQYF. CDR3 DNA sequence: TGTGCCAGCAGTCGCGCGGCCGTGGGGACTAGCGGGTTCACAGATACGCAGTATTTT. The variable domain in full, completed from reference TRBV11-3 and TRBJ2-3, reads EAGVVQSPRYKIIEKKQPVAFWCNPISGHNTLYWYLQNLGQGPELLIRYENEEAVDDSQLPKDRFSAERLKGVDSTLKIQPAELGDSAVYLCASSRAAVGTSGFTDTQYFGPGTRLTVL.

This clone was seen a single time. As DNA, the CDR3 is TGTGCCAGCAGCCTCAGGAGGGGGAGCGGGGAGACCCAGTACTTC. It translates to CASSLRRGSGETQYF. The chain carries TRBV5-4 and TRBJ2-5; the D gene could be TRBD1 or TRBD2 (6 bases each). This CDR3 has 15 residues. Germline V gives CDR1 SGHNT, CDR2 YYREEE (reference sequence). V dropped 4 bases and J dropped 5 bases, with 18 bases sitting between them.